This is a list of T cell receptor beta chains from one sample in a study of T cell responses to AZD1222 COVID-19 vaccine. Produced via immunoSEQ multiplex PCR; TCRdb's table is partial and in-frame only. The table has about 120,000 clones, about 93% seen once. Source: peripheral blood, taken 28 days after the second AZD1222 dose. These receptors were obtained from an adult who received the AZD1222 COVID-19 vaccine. The CDR3 runs from the conserved cysteine through the conserved F or W. The D gene is left open where the match is weak. Not every row has a clone size; where given, it reads once, few, many or a size class.

abundance	d_gene	v_gene	j_gene	CDR3nt	CDR3aa
NA	TRBD1	TRBV6-5	TRBJ1-1	TGTGCCAGCAGTTACTCGAACAGGGGGCAAACTGAAGCTTTCTTT	CASSYSNRGQTEAFF
NA	NA	TRBV9	TRBJ1-1	TGTGCCAGCAGCGGACAGGACACTGAAGCTTTCTTT	CASSGQDTEAFF
NA	NA	TRBV7-9	TRBJ1-1	TGTGCCAGCAGCAGGGACATGAACACTGAAGCTTTCTTT	CASSRDMNTEAFF
NA	TRBD2	TRBV5-4	TRBJ2-1	TGTGCCAGCAGCGAACTAGCGGGAGGAATGAATGAGCAGTTCTTC	CASSELAGGMNEQFF
NA	NA	TRBV6-2/TRBV6-3	TRBJ2-2	TGTGCCAGCAGTTACTCGACGTCGGGGACCGGGGAGCTGTTTTTT	CASSYSTSGTGELFF
NA	NA	TRBV18	TRBJ1-1	TGTGCCAGCTCTACCTCTAGGACAGACATGAACACTGAAGCTTTCTTT	CASSTSRTDMNTEAFF
NA	NA	TRBV6-5	TRBJ1-5	TGTGCCAGCAAACCAACCTTCTTGCAGCCCCAGCATTTT	CASKPTFLQPQHF
NA	NA	TRBV11-3	TRBJ1-5	TGTGCCAACAGGGTTAGCAATCAGCCCCAGCATTTT	CANRVSNQPQHF
NA	NA	TRBV3-1/TRBV3-2	TRBJ2-6	TGTGCCAGCAGCCGACAGGTCTCTGGGGCCAACGTCCTGACTTTC	CASSRQVSGANVLTF
NA	NA	TRBV6-5	TRBJ1-1	TGTGCCAGCAGACAGCCTAACGAAGCTTTCTTT	CASRQPNEAFF
NA	TRBD1	TRBV6-5	TRBJ2-3	TGTGCCAGCAGTTACATGTGGGACAGCAGCACAGATACGCAGTATTTT	CASSYMWDSSTDTQYF
NA	TRBD1	TRBV5-1	TRBJ2-5	TGCGCCAGCAGACAGACAGGGGTCCAGGAGACCCAGTACTTC	CASRQTGVQETQYF
NA	NA	TRBV9	TRBJ2-5	TGTGCCAGCAGCGTAGGTCGGGGCCAAGAGACCCAGTACTTC	CASSVGRGQETQYF
NA	NA	TRBV6-4	TRBJ1-3	TGTGCCAGCAGTGACTTGGAGGGGGCTGGAAACACCATATATTTT	CASSDLEGAGNTIYF
NA	NA	TRBV4-3	TRBJ1-2	TGCGCCAGCAGCCAAGATGGCACAGGTTTGGATGGCTACACCTTC	CASSQDGTGLDGYTF
NA	NA	TRBV11-2	TRBJ2-7	TGTGCCAGCAGCCCCGCGGGTGGAAGAGCCTACGAGCAGTACTTC	CASSPAGGRAYEQYF
NA	NA	TRBV5-4	TRBJ2-5	TGTGCCAGCAGCTCTATACTAGTACAAGAGACCCAGTACTTC	CASSSILVQETQYF
NA	NA	TRBV27	TRBJ1-5	TGTGCCAGCAGTTGGTCGGGCCTAGAGCAGCCCCAGCATTTT	CASSWSGLEQPQHF
NA	NA	TRBV30	TRBJ1-5	TGTGCCTGGAGTGTCCAGTTGGGGCGCAATCAGCCCCAGCATTTT	CAWSVQLGRNQPQHF
once	NA	TRBV7-2	TRBJ2-3	TGTGCCAGCAGCTTATCGACTTCGACGCAGTATTTT	CASSLSTSTQYF
NA	NA	TRBV12-3/TRBV12-4	TRBJ1-2	TGTGCCAGCAGTCAGGGATCGGGCTATGGCTACACCTTC	CASSQGSGYGYTF
NA	TRBD2	TRBV10-2	TRBJ2-3	TGCGCCAGCAGTGAGCCGGGACTAGCGCAGTATTTT	CASSEPGLAQYF
NA	TRBD2	TRBV12-3/TRBV12-4	TRBJ2-5	TGTGCCAGCGGGAGGGTCCAAGAGACCCAGTACTTC	CASGRVQETQYF
few	NA	TRBV5-1	TRBJ2-7	TGCGCCAGCAGCTTGGCCCCCGGGACGGGGGTCTCCGAGCAGTACTTC	CASSLAPGTGVSEQYF
few	TRBD1	TRBV5-1	TRBJ1-5	TGCGCCAGCAGCTCGGGACAGCCAAATCAGCCCCAGCATTTT	CASSSGQPNQPQHF
NA	NA	TRBV4-3	TRBJ1-1	TGCGCCAGCAGCCAAGATATCCGGGGCACTGAAGCTTTCTTT	CASSQDIRGTEAFF
NA	NA	TRBV29-1	TRBJ2-3	TGCAGCGTTGAGCTAGGTATTGATACGCAGTATTTT	CSVELGIDTQYF
NA	TRBD1	TRBV20-1	TRBJ1-4	TGCAGTGCTTACAGGGGTGAAAAACTGTTTTTT	CSAYRGEKLFF
once	NA	TRBV30	TRBJ2-3	TGTGCCTGGAGTCCCGTTGTGGGCCCAGATACGCAGTATTTT	CAWSPVVGPDTQYF
NA	TRBD1	TRBV29-1	TRBJ2-5	TGCAGCGTTGTACTGGACAGGGCGGAAAAGACCCAGTACTTC	CSVVLDRAEKTQYF
NA	NA	TRBV5-5	TRBJ2-1	TGTGCCAGCAGCTTGGCCGGGGTGTACAATGAGCAGTTCTTC	CASSLAGVYNEQFF
NA	TRBD2	TRBV7-9	TRBJ2-1	TGTGCCAGCAGCCCACCGGGACTAGCGGGTTACAATGAGCAGTTCTTC	CASSPPGLAGYNEQFF
once	NA	TRBV18	TRBJ2-3	TGTGCCAGCTCAACAGGGACAGATACGCAGTATTTT	CASSTGTDTQYF
NA	NA	TRBV29-1	TRBJ1-1	TGCAGCGTTGAAGCCAGACCGAACACTGAAGCTTTCTTT	CSVEARPNTEAFF
few	NA	TRBV5-1	TRBJ1-2	TGCGCCAGCAGGGACTCAAATGAGGGCTACACCTTC	CASRDSNEGYTF
NA	NA	TRBV6-1	TRBJ2-4	TGTGCCAGCAGTGAAGCGCTTCTGGGGGCGAAGTACTTC	CASSEALLGAKYF
NA	NA	TRBV15	TRBJ1-3	TGTGCCACCAGCAGAGTATCCGGGGCCCTATCTGGAAACACCATATATTTT	CATSRVSGALSGNTIYF
NA	NA	TRBV2	TRBJ1-2	TGTGCCAGCAGTGAATCGGGGCGAGACTATGGCTACACCTTC	CASSESGRDYGYTF
NA	TRBD1	TRBV5-6	TRBJ1-1	TGTGCCAGCAGCCCAGACAGGGGTCGACGCACTGAAGCTTTCTTT	CASSPDRGRRTEAFF
NA	NA	TRBV9	TRBJ1-4	TGTGCCAGCAGCGCCGTCGGGCGGACCGATGAAAAACTGTTTTTT	CASSAVGRTDEKLFF